The 20 T cell receptor beta chains below all came from one sample that was sequenced in a study of cytomegalovirus exposure and HLA in healthy donors. A multiplex PCR was run with 60 Vbeta primers and 13 Jbeta primers. TCRdb keeps only in-frame clones here, not all; method: immunoSEQ multiplex PCR. This sample has 95,000 to 100,000 clones, with roughly 80% found just once. The source material was PBMCs. These receptors were taken from a man aged 60 to 69 in good health and CMV-seropositive.

This clone was observed a few times. The chain couples TRBV4-3 to TRBJ2-7; 13 nucleotides match TRBD2. The CDR3 has 14 amino acids. Germline values: CDR1 LGHNA, CDR2 YSLEER. Germline trimming cut 1 base from V and 12 bases from J; bases unmatched to any gene: 6. The CDR3: CASSQALGTSGTYF. The DNA of the CDR3 is TGCGCCAGCAGCCAAGCCCTAGGGACTAGCGGGACGTACTTC.

This chain connects TRBV6-6 to TRBJ2-5; D call uncertain. The V and J ends lost 0 bases and 4 bases respectively, with 12 bases between them. Looked up from germline, CDR1 is MNHNY and CDR2 is SVGAGI (reference sequence). CDR3 length: 15 residues. The CDR3 is CASSYSSIQPETQYF. Here the CDR3 DNA reads TGTGCCAGCAGTTACTCGAGTATACAGCCAGAGACCCAGTACTTC.

The V gene is TRBV18, the J gene TRBJ1-6; D is ambiguous. In germline, CDR1 is KGHSH, CDR2 LQKENI. This CDR3 has 15 amino acids. The V gene lost 2 bases and the J gene lost 4 bases, with 9 bases spanning the gap. This CDR3 is CASSPVAAYNSPLHF. The CDR3 nucleotides are TGTGCCAGCTCACCAGTGGCAGCGTATAATTCACCCCTCCACTTT. Full variable domain (outside the CDR3, taken from reference TRBV18 and TRBJ1-6): NAGVMQNPRHLVRRRGQEARLRCSPMKGHSHVYWYRQLPEEGLKFMVYLQKENIIDESGMPKERFSAEFPKEGPSILRIQQVVRGDSAAYFCASSPVAAYNSPLHFGNGTRLTVT.

This sequence joins TRBV7-2 and TRBJ2-3, with 10 bases that match TRBD2. V was pared by 6 bases and J by 5 bases, with 11 bases of the junction left unmatched. Germline loops: CDR1 SGHTA, CDR2 FQGNSA. CDR3 size: 16 residues. CDR3 nucleotides: TGTGCCAGCAGGACATTAGCGGGGGGCGCGGGAGATACGCAGTATTTT. This translates into CASRTLAGGAGDTQYF. Complete variable domain (other parts from reference TRBV7-2 and TRBJ2-3): GAGVSQSPSNKVTEKGKDVELRCDPISGHTALYWYRQSLGQGLEFLIYFQGNSAPDKSGLPSDRFSAERTGGSVSTLTIQRTQQEDSAVYLCASRTLAGGAGDTQYFGPGTRLTVL.

This clone was seen more than once but under ten times. The chain combines TRBV7-9 with TRBJ1-2; D might be TRBD1 (6 bases). The length of the CDR3 is 12 residues. Germline V gene data show CDR1 as SEHNR and CDR2 as FQNEAQ (reference sequence). The V gene lost 4 bases and the J gene lost 5 bases, with 8 bases spanning the gap. The CDR3 reads CASSSTGYGYTF. The CDR3 DNA is TGTGCCAGCAGCTCGACAGGTTATGGCTACACCTTC.

This clone was seen a handful of times. The CDR3 loop is CASSTTGNTEAFF. The CDR3 nucleotides are TGTGCCAGCTCAACCACAGGGAACACTGAAGCTTTCTTT. The V call is TRBV18, the J call TRBJ1-1; possible D gene TRBD1, 5 bases. CDR3 size: 13 residues. Germline CDR1 is KGHSH and CDR2 is LQKENI. V lost 5 bases, J lost 1 base, and 8 bases lay in between.

The chain employs TRBV27 and TRBJ2-7, with TRBD1 identical over 8 bases. Trimming cost V 6 bases and J 6 bases; bases outside gene matches: 7. The CDR3 runs 13 residues. The germline CDR1 and CDR2 sequences are MNHEY and SMNVEV (reference sequence). The CDR3 sequence: CASRRGQVGEQYF. CDR3 coding DNA: TGTGCCAGCAGAAGGGGACAGGTGGGCGAGCAGTACTTC.

The V gene is TRBV5-1, the J gene TRBJ1-2; TRBD1 matches 9 bases. There are 14 residues in the CDR3. V was clipped by 4 bases and J by 1 base; unmatched bases: 2. The germline V gene encodes CDR1 SGHRS and CDR2 YFSETQ. The CDR3 region is CASSPGQGNYGYTF. Written as DNA, the CDR3 is TGCGCCAGCAGCCCGGGACAGGGTAACTATGGCTACACCTTC.

A single count supports this clone. The rearrangement joins TRBV5-1 to TRBJ2-7; 7 bases align to TRBD2. The germline V gene has CDR1 SGHRS and CDR2 YFSETQ. The CDR3 has 12 amino acids. The V segment lost 3 bases and the J segment 10 bases; nucleotides outside the gene matches: 7. CDR3 sequence (DNA): TGCGCCAGCAGCTCGGGGGAGGGACTCCAGTACTTC. Its protein product is CASSSGEGLQYF.

The CDR3 sequence is CASSPIGTSGGTTDTQYF. DNA of the CDR3: TGTGCCAGCAGCCCCATCGGGACTAGCGGGGGAACCACAGATACGCAGTATTTT. The V and J genes are TRBV7-9 and TRBJ2-3; 14 bases fit TRBD2. The CDR3 loop spans 18 amino acids. Germline CDR1 SEHNR, CDR2 FQNEAQ (reference sequence). V lost 5 bases, J lost 2 bases, and 9 bases stayed unmatched.

Regarding this clone: Other DNA sequences in the sample encode the same CDR3. J is TRBJ2-1 and V is TRBV29-1; D is unclear. The V end was cut by 4 bases, the J end by 1 base, with 8 bases between. CDR3 length: 13 residues. The germline V gene encodes CDR1 SQVTM and CDR2 ANQGSEA. The CDR3 loop is CSVATSSYNEQFF. The DNA for the CDR3 is TGCAGCGTTGCCACTTCTTCCTACAATGAGCAGTTCTTC.

In this sample, this clone turned up a few times. The V and J genes are TRBV6-1 and TRBJ1-2; no reliable D call. V dropped 6 bases and J dropped 2 bases, with 7 bases sitting between them. From germline, CDR1 is MNHNS and CDR2 SASEGT. This CDR3 has 12 residues. CDR3 sequence: CASRELNYGYTF. The DNA of the CDR3 is TGTGCCAGCAGGGAGTTAAACTATGGCTACACCTTC.

The chain combines TRBV7-8 with TRBJ2-7, with a tentative D call TRBD1 (6 bases). Germline assignment: CDR1 SGHVS and CDR2 FQNEAQ. This CDR3 contains 15 residues. Trimming took 1 base from V and 6 from J, leaving 16 bases between them. The CDR3 DNA sequence: TGTGCCAGCAGCTTAGAGGGTGGCAGGGGTGGCGAGCAGTACTTC. It encodes CASSLEGGRGGEQYF.

The chain carries TRBV19 and TRBJ1-5, with 8 nucleotides matching TRBD1. After removal of 5 bases from V and 4 bases from J, the junction contained 13 bases not matched to a gene. Germline CDR1 LNHDA, CDR2 SQIVND (reference sequence). The CDR3 contains 17 residues. CDR3 sequence (DNA): TGTGCCAGTAGTTCTACAAGAGGCAGGGGGCCGAATCAGCCCCAGCATTTT. Its protein is CASSSTRGRGPNQPQHF.

The V call is TRBV5-4, the J call TRBJ2-5; D is unresolved. V dropped 1 base and J dropped 2 bases, with 9 bases sitting between them. The germline gives CDR1 SGHNT, CDR2 YYREEE (reference sequence). This CDR3 is 14 amino acids long. The CDR3 nucleotides read TGTGCCAGCAGCTTGAGTGGCAGACAAGAGACCCAGTACTTC. Protein sequence: CASSLSGRQETQYF.

This clone showed up just once. This chain's CDR3 is CASSFRQGGGYTF. The CDR3 DNA is TGTGCCAGCAGTTTTAGACAGGGGGGTGGCTACACCTTC. V usage is TRBV6-5 and J usage is TRBJ1-2; 9 bases line up with TRBD1. V was pared by 4 bases and J by 7 bases, with 4 bases of the junction left unmatched. Germline lookup yields CDR1 MNHEY and CDR2 SVGAGI. The CDR3 has 13 amino acids.

J is TRBJ2-1 and V is TRBV4-1; D remains unclear. The CDR3 is 12 residues long. Trimming pared 4 bases from V and 7 bases from J, leaving 8 bases between. Germline lookup yields CDR1 MGHRA and CDR2 YSYEKL. The CDR3 region is CASSRQTNEQFF. The CDR3 nucleotides are TGCGCCAGCAGCCGCCAGACTAATGAGCAGTTCTTC.

The chain is built from TRBV23-1 and TRBJ2-7; 7 nucleotides agree with TRBD1. TRBV23-1 has ORF status, its function being uncertain. The CDR3 totals 15 residues. V was clipped by 3 bases and J by 0 bases; unmatched bases: 5. CDR3 in amino acids: CASSHSDRVSYEQYF. The CDR3 nucleotides read TGCGCCAGCAGTCATTCTGACAGGGTCTCCTACGAGCAGTACTTC.

This chain connects TRBV28 to TRBJ2-1; 9 bases are a match to TRBD2. CDR3 length equals 17 residues. V gave up 3 bases and J gave up 1 base; unmatched junction bases: 7. The V gene's germline CDR1 is MDHEN and CDR2 SYDVKM. CDR3 DNA sequence: TGTGCCAGCAGTTTGGGCGGGGGGGCCTTGTCCTACAATGAGCAGTTCTTC. Its protein product is CASSLGGGALSYNEQFF.

This CDR3 reads CASSPRTGAYEQYF. DNA of the CDR3: TGTGCCAGCAGCCCCAGGACAGGGGCCTACGAGCAGTACTTC. The rearrangement links TRBV13 to TRBJ2-7; 9 bases align to TRBD1. V gave up 5 bases and J gave up 2 bases; unmatched junction bases: 4. Germline loops: CDR1 PRHDT, CDR2 FYEKMQ (reference sequence). The CDR3 runs 14 residues. Using reference TRBV13 and TRBJ2-7 for the parts outside the CDR3, the full variable domain is AAGVIQSPRHLIKEKRETATLKCYPIPRHDTVYWYQQGPGQDPQFLISFYEKMQSDKGSIPDRFSAQQFSDYHSELNMSSLELGDSALYFCASSPRTGAYEQYFGPGTRLTVT.